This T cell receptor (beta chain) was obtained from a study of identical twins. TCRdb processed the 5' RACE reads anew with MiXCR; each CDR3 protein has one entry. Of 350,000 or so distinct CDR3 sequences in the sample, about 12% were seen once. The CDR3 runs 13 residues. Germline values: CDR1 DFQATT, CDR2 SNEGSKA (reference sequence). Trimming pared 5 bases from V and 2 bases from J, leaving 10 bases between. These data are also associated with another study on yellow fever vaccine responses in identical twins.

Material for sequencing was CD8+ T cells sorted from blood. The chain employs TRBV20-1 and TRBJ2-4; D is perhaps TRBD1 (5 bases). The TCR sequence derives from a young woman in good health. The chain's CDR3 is CSALDSSKNIQYF. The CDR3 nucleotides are TGCAGTGCTCTAGACAGTTCCAAAAACATTCAGTACTTC.